This T cell receptor beta chain was captured by sequencing in a study of T cell changes during pregnancy in multiple sclerosis. Sequenced by immunoSEQ multiplex PCR; TCRdb stores in-frame clones only, minus some. Among around 57,000 clones listed, approximately 91% were seen once. V shed 4 bases, J shed 7 bases, and the junction held 5 bases outside the gene matches. The CDR3 has 13 amino acids. Germline V gene lookup returns CDR1 SGHRS and CDR2 YFSETQ. Source: peripheral blood, taken in the second trimester of pregnancy. The V gene is TRBV5-1, the J gene TRBJ1-2; 9 bases are a match to TRBD1. The receptor was isolated from a female donor with multiple sclerosis, enrolled in a pregnancy study. For the CDR3, the DNA is TGCGCCAGCAGCCCCACAGGGGGCAGTGGCTACACCTTC. Translation: CASSPTGGSGYTF.